The 6 T cell receptor beta chains reported below all come from one sample, sequenced in a study of blood T cell repertoires in COVID-19. The repertoire was sequenced with immunoSEQ multiplex PCR; TCRdb's copy has only in-frame clones and lacks some. The table has 130,000 to 150,000 clones, roughly 85% seen once. The sample taken for sequencing was peripheral blood. Source of these receptors: a human donor with acute or convalescent COVID-19. The donor label of this sample is uncertain.

This clone has only a few counts. Different DNA sequences within this sample yield the same CDR3. This rearrangement joins TRBV11-1 to TRBJ2-1; 7 bases align to TRBD2. Per germline, CDR1 SGHAT and CDR2 FQDESV (reference sequence). The CDR3 runs 14 residues. Trimming removed 0 bases from V and 4 bases from J; junction bases left unmatched: 0. The CDR3: CASSLAGGYNEQFF. DNA of the CDR3: TGTGCCAGCAGCTTAGCGGGGGGGTACAATGAGCAGTTCTTC.

This clone was found once. The rearrangement uses TRBV2 and TRBJ1-1; D is unresolved. The CDR3 runs to 12 residues. From germline, CDR1 is SNHLY and CDR2 FYNNEI. Trimming left V 6 bases short and J 5 bases short, with 10 bases between. The CDR3 is CASRVRGTEAFF. The DNA of the CDR3 is TGTGCCAGCAGGGTTCGAGGGACTGAAGCTTTCTTT.

The gene calls are TRBV2 and TRBJ1-5; TRBD1 is a possible D gene (6 bases). The CDR3 extends over 16 amino acids. Germline loops: CDR1 SNHLY, CDR2 FYNNEI. The germline V and J ends were trimmed by 8 bases and 4 bases, with 21 bases remaining between them. The CDR3, as DNA: TGTGCCAGCGTTTTGAGCAGGGGAATGACAAATCAGCCCCAGCATTTT. It is translated as CASVLSRGMTNQPQHF. Drawing the rest from reference TRBV2 and TRBJ1-5, the complete variable domain is EPEVTQTPSHQVTQMGQEVILRCVPISNHLYFYWYRQILGQKVEFLVSFYNNEISEKSEIFDDQFSVERPDGSNFTLKIRSTKLEDSAMYFCASVLSRGMTNQPQHFGDGTRLSIL.

This chain connects TRBV6-5 to TRBJ1-5; TRBD1 is a possible D gene (5 bases). This CDR3 contains 14 residues. The germline V gene encodes CDR1 MNHEY and CDR2 SVGAGI. V lost 8 bases to trimming and J lost 2 bases, with 13 bases between them. The CDR3 here is CASAGRGGNQPQHF. Written as DNA, the CDR3 is TGTGCCAGCGCCGGGAGGGGAGGCAATCAGCCCCAGCATTTT.

The chain joins TRBV20-1 to TRBJ1-4; D unclear. CDR3 length equals 11 residues. Germline lookup yields CDR1 DFQATT and CDR2 SNEGSKA (reference sequence). V lost 3 bases and J 5 bases, leaving 4 bases between the germline ends. The CDR3 DNA reads as TGCAGTGCTAGGTTAAATGAAAAACTGTTTTTT. It is translated as CSARLNEKLFF.

J is TRBJ2-3 and V is TRBV11-3; 8 bases fit TRBD2. The length of the CDR3 is 15 residues. The ends lost 3 bases at V and 2 bases at J; junction bases unmatched: 4. Germline lookup yields CDR1 SGHNT and CDR2 YENEEA. The CDR3, as DNA: TGTGCCAGCAGCTTCGGAGCGGGGGACACAGATACGCAGTATTTT. This translates into CASSFGAGDTDTQYF. The full variable domain, in which reference TRBV11-3 and TRBJ2-3 provide the parts outside the CDR3, is EAGVVQSPRYKIIEKKQPVAFWCNPISGHNTLYWYLQNLGQGPELLIRYENEEAVDDSQLPKDRFSAERLKGVDSTLKIQPAELGDSAVYLCASSFGAGDTDTQYFGPGTRLTVL.